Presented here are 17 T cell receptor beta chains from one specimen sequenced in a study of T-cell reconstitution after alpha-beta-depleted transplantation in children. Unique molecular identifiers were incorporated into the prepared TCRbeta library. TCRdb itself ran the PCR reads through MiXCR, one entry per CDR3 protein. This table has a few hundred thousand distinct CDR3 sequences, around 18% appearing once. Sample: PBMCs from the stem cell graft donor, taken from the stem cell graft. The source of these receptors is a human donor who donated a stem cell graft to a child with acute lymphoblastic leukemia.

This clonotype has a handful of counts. The CDR3 DNA reads TGCGCCAGCAGCCTTTTGGACAGGGAGGATTCCGAGCAGTACTTC. It encodes CASSLLDREDSEQYF. The chain recombines TRBV4-1 with TRBJ2-7, with TRBD1 matching over 8 bases. The CDR3 loop spans 15 amino acids. Losses at the gene ends were 4 bases for V and 6 bases for J; bases not matched to a gene: 11. Germline V CDR1 and CDR2: MGHRA, YSYEKL.

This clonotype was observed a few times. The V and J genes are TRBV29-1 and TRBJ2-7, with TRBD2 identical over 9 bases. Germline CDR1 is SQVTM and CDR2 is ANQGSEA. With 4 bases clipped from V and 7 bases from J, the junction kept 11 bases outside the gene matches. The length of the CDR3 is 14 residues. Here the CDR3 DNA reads TGCAGCGTTGTCGTTCGTAGCGGGAGACAGGAGCAGTACTTC. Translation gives CSVVVRSGRQEQYF.

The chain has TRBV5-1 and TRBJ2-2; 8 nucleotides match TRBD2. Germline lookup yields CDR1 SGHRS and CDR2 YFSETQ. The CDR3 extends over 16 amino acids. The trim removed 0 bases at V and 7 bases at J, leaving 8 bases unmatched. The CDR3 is CASSLAVGSGSGELFF. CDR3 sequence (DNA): TGCGCCAGCAGCTTGGCCGTTGGGAGCGGGAGCGGGGAGCTGTTTTTT.

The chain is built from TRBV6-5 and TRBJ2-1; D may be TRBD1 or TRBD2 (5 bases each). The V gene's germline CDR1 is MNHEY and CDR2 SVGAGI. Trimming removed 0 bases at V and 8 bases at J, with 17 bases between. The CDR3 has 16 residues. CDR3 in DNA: TGTGCCAGCAGTTACTCTTCGGGGCCCCGGGTCTATGAGCAGTTCTTC. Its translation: CASSYSSGPRVYEQFF.

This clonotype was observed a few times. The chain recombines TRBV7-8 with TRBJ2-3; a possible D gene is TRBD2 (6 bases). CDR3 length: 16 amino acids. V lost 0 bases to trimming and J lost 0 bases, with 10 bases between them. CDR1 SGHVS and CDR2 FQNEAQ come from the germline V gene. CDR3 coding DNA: TGTGCCAGCAGCTTAGCGGGCGGGGCCAGCACAGATACGCAGTATTTT. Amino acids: CASSLAGGASTDTQYF.

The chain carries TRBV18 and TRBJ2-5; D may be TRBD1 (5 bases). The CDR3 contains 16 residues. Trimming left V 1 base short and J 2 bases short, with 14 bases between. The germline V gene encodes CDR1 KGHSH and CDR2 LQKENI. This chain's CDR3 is CASSPLAAGKQETQYF. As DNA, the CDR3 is TGTGCCAGCTCACCACTGGCGGCAGGGAAACAAGAGACCCAGTACTTC.

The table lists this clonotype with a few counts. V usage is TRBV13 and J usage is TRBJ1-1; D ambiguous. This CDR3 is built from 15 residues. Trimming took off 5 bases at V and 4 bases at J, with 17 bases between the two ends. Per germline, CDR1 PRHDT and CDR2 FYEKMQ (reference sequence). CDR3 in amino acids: CASSPWTEGGTEAFF. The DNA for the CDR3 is TGTGCCAGCAGCCCCTGGACCGAAGGCGGCACTGAAGCTTTCTTT. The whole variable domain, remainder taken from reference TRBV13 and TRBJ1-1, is AAGVIQSPRHLIKEKRETATLKCYPIPRHDTVYWYQQGPGQDPQFLISFYEKMQSDKGSIPDRFSAQQFSDYHSELNMSSLELGDSALYFCASSPWTEGGTEAFFGQGTRLTVV.

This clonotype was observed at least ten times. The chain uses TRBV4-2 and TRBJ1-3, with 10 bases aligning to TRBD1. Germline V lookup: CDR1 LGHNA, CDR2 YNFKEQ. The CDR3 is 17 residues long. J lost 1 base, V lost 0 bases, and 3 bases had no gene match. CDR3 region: CASSQEGTGASGNTIYF. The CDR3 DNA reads TGTGCCAGCAGCCAAGAAGGGACAGGGGCTTCTGGAAACACCATATATTTT.

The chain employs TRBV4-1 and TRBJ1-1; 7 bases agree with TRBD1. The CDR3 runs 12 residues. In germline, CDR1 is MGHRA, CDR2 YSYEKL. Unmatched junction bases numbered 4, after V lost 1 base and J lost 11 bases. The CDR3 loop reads CASSQGGTVAFF. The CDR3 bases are TGCGCCAGCAGCCAAGGTGGGACAGTTGCTTTCTTT.

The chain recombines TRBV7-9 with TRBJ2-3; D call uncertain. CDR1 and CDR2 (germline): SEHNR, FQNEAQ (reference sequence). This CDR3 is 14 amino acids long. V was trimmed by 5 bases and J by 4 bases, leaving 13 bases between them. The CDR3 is CASSPRLGADTQYF. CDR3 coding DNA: TGTGCCAGCAGCCCGAGGTTGGGTGCAGATACGCAGTATTTT.

The CDR3 sequence is CASSLARGAEGVTDTQYF. The CDR3, as DNA: TGTGCCAGCAGCTTAGCGCGGGGAGCGGAAGGGGTCACAGATACGCAGTATTTT. This chain links TRBV11-1 with TRBJ2-3; TRBD2 is a possible D gene (6 bases). Germline CDR1 reads SGHAT; CDR2 reads FQDESV (reference sequence). Trimming pared 0 bases from V and 2 bases from J, leaving 18 bases between. This CDR3 has 18 residues.

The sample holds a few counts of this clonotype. This chain's CDR3 is CASSSPLSPEAFF. CDR3 DNA sequence: TGTGCCAGCAGCAGCCCGCTGTCCCCTGAAGCTTTCTTT. The rearrangement joins TRBV7-9 to TRBJ1-1; D gene unclear. The CDR3 runs to 13 residues. V dropped 5 bases and J dropped 6 bases, with 13 bases sitting between them. From germline, CDR1 is SEHNR and CDR2 FQNEAQ (reference sequence).

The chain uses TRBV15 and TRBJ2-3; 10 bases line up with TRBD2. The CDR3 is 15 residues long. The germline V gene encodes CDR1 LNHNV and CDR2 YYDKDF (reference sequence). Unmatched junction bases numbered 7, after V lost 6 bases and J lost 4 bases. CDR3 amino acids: CATRYLAGVSDTQYF. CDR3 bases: TGTGCCACCAGGTACCTAGCGGGAGTCTCAGATACGCAGTATTTT.

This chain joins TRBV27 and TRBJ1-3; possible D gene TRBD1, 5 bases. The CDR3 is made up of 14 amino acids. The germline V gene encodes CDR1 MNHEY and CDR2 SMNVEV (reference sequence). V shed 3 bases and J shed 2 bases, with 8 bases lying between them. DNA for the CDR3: TGTGCCAGCAGTTTCCAGGGTGCTGGAAACACCATATATTTT. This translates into CASSFQGAGNTIYF.

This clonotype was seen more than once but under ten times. The CDR3 protein is CASSLGQSYFQETQYF. CDR3 nucleotide sequence: TGTGCCAGCAGCTTGGGACAGTCCTATTTCCAAGAGACCCAGTACTTC. The chain is built from TRBV5-6 and TRBJ2-5, with D possibly matching TRBD1 (5 bases). V shed 0 bases and J shed 1 base, with 13 bases lying between them. From germline, CDR1 is SGHDT and CDR2 YYEEEE. This CDR3 region has 16 residues.

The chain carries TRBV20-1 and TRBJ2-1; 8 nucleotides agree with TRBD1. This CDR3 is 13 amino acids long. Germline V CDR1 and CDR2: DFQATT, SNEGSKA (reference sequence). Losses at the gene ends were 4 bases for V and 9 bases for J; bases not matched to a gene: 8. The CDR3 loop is CSATGGQGTEQFF. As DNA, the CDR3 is TGCAGTGCTACTGGTGGACAGGGTACTGAGCAGTTCTTC.

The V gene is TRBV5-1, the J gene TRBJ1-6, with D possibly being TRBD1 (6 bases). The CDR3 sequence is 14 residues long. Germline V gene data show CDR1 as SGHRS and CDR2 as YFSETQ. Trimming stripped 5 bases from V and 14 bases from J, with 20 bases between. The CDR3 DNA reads TGCGCCAGCAGGATGACAGTTTTGGCAGGGGCCCTCCACTTT. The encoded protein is CASRMTVLAGALHF.